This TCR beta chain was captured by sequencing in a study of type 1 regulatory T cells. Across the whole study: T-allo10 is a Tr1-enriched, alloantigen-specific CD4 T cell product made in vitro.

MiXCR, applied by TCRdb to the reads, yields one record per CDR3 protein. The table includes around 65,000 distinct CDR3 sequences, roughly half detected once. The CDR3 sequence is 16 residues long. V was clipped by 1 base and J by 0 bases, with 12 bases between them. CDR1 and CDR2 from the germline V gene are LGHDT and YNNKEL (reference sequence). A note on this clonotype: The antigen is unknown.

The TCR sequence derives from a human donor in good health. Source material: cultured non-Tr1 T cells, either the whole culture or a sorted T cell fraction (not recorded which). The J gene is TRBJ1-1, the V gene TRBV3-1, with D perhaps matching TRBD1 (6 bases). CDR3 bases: TGTGCCAGCAGCCAAGTCCCCAGGGGAATGAACACTGAAGCTTTCTTT. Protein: CASSQVPRGMNTEAFF.